The 23 T cell receptor beta chains presented below share a single source sample, sequenced in a study of blood T cell repertoires in COVID-19. The protocol was immunoSEQ multiplex PCR, while the TCRdb copy is restricted to in-frame clones and leaves out a portion. Of around 100,000 clones in the sample, roughly 90% were seen once. Sequencing was carried out using peripheral blood. Every receptor here comes from a woman aged 55-69 years with acute or convalescent COVID-19.

The chain uses TRBV5-1 and TRBJ1-1, with a possible D match to TRBD1 (6 bases). The CDR3 has 11 residues. V was cut by 0 bases and J by 11 bases, with 8 bases left in between. Germline V gene sequence: CDR1 SGHRS, CDR2 YFSETQ. CDR3 sequence (DNA): TGCGCCAGCAGCTTGGGGGGGCGCGCTTTCTTT. Translating gives CASSLGGRAFF.

The chain carries TRBV6-5 and TRBJ1-5, with a possible D match to TRBD1 (5 bases). The germline V gene encodes CDR1 MNHEY and CDR2 SVGAGI. V was pared by 4 bases and J by 2 bases, with 15 bases between. This CDR3 contains 16 residues. The CDR3 region has the DNA TGTGCCAGCAGTTCCTTCGGGGGTGGGGGCAATCAGCCCCAGCATTTT. Protein: CASSSFGGGGNQPQHF.

The genes are TRBV2 and TRBJ1-3, with D tentatively TRBD1 (5 bases). Germline V gene sequence: CDR1 SNHLY, CDR2 FYNNEI. The V and J ends lost 9 bases and 2 bases respectively, with 8 bases between them. The CDR3 has 12 amino acids. CDR3 in amino acids: CARGEAGNTIYF. The DNA for the CDR3 is TGTGCCAGAGGGGAAGCTGGAAACACCATATATTTT.

V is TRBV5-1 and J is TRBJ2-2; the match to TRBD2 covers 13 bases. The CDR3 spans 20 residues. Germline V gene lookup returns CDR1 SGHRS and CDR2 YFSETQ. With V trimmed by 4 bases and J by 1 base, 13 bases remained unmatched. The CDR3 region is CASSIRPGLAGFQNTGELFF. Here the CDR3 DNA reads TGCGCCAGCAGCATCAGACCGGGACTAGCGGGGTTCCAGAACACCGGGGAGCTGTTTTTT.

V usage is TRBV6-5 and J usage is TRBJ1-5; 7 nucleotides line up with TRBD1. The V gene end was trimmed by 5 bases and the J gene end by 4 bases; junction bases not matched to a gene: 2. Germline V lookup: CDR1 MNHEY, CDR2 SVGAGI. The CDR3 has 13 amino acids. The CDR3 reads CASSNRGNQPQHF. DNA for the CDR3: TGTGCCAGCAGTAACAGGGGAAATCAGCCCCAGCATTTT.

The chain recombines TRBV29-1 with TRBJ1-1; perhaps TRBD1 as D (6 bases). CDR3 length: 14 amino acids. Germline assignment: CDR1 SQVTM and CDR2 ANQGSEA. V was pared by 5 bases and J by 8 bases, with 21 bases between. CDR3: CSVNQNRAGSEAFF. The CDR3 DNA reads TGCAGCGTTAATCAGAACAGGGCAGGATCAGAAGCTTTCTTT.

This rearrangement joins TRBV29-1 to TRBJ2-2, with 9 bases that match TRBD2. The trim removed 5 bases at V and 4 bases at J, leaving 2 bases unmatched. This CDR3 is built from 13 residues. Germline V lookup: CDR1 SQVTM, CDR2 ANQGSEA. The CDR3 loop is CSVSGRFTGELFF. The CDR3 nucleotides are TGCAGCGTTAGCGGGAGGTTCACCGGGGAGCTGTTTTTT.

V is TRBV30 and J is TRBJ2-7; D is possibly TRBD1 (5 bases). Per the germline V gene, CDR1 is GTSNPN and CDR2 is SVGIG (reference sequence). V shed 2 bases and J shed 2 bases, with 13 bases lying between them. There are 14 residues in the CDR3. The CDR3 loop is CAWSPQGPPYEQYV. DNA for the CDR3: TGTGCCTGGAGTCCCCAGGGTCCCCCCTACGAGCAGTACGTC.

The V and J genes are TRBV19 and TRBJ2-5, with 11 bases lining up with TRBD2. The germline CDR1 and CDR2 sequences are LNHDA and SQIVND (reference sequence). V trimming: 5 bases; J trimming: 5 bases; junction bases outside the gene matches: 4. The CDR3 spans 14 residues. The CDR3, as DNA: TGTGCCAGTAGTGGGGGGACTAGCGGCGAGACCCAGTACTTC. This encodes CASSGGTSGETQYF.

The V and J genes are TRBV5-1 and TRBJ2-3; tentatively, D is TRBD2 (5 bases). Germline CDR1 and CDR2: SGHRS and YFSETQ. V was pared by 5 bases and J by 2 bases, with 12 bases between. The CDR3 has 14 amino acids. The CDR3 is CASSVSGFTDTQYF. The CDR3 DNA is TGCGCCAGCAGTGTATCGGGATTCACAGATACGCAGTATTTT.

This CDR3 reads CASVLGSLTDTQYF. The CDR3 DNA sequence: TGTGCCAGCGTTTTGGGGAGTTTGACAGATACGCAGTATTTT. The chain carries TRBV6-5 and TRBJ2-3; a weak D match, TRBD2 (5 bases). The ends were cut back, 8 bases at V and 3 bases at J, with 15 bases in the middle. This CDR3 comprises 14 residues. CDR1 and CDR2 from the germline V gene are MNHEY and SVGAGI.

V is TRBV5-1 and J is TRBJ2-4; TRBD2 matches at 7 bases. Germline values: CDR1 SGHRS, CDR2 YFSETQ. V lost 3 bases and J lost 0; bases outside the gene matches: 6. The CDR3 consists of 16 residues. CDR3 in amino acids: CASSSSPGGAKNIQYF. The DNA of the CDR3 is TGCGCCAGCAGCTCTTCACCGGGGGGAGCCAAAAACATTCAGTACTTC.

The chain employs TRBV6-5 and TRBJ2-7; 8 bases agree with TRBD2. The CDR3 runs to 13 residues. CDR1 is MNHEY and CDR2 is SVGAGI in the germline V gene. V lost 6 bases and J lost 2; bases outside the gene matches: 3. The CDR3 spells CASRREVPYEQYV. DNA of the CDR3: TGTGCCAGCAGGCGGGAGGTCCCCTACGAGCAGTACGTC.

V usage is TRBV5-1 and J usage is TRBJ2-5; TRBD2 agrees at 12 bases. This CDR3 is 18 amino acids long. The germline V gene encodes CDR1 SGHRS and CDR2 YFSETQ. The J segment lost 5 bases and the V segment lost 0 bases, leaving 11 bases of the junction unmatched. In DNA form, the CDR3 reads TGCGCCAGCAGCTTGGCCCTACTAGCGGGAGGAGGTTCTGAGACCCAGTACTTC. Translating gives CASSLALLAGGGSETQYF.

V usage is TRBV19 and J usage is TRBJ1-2, with D uncertain. The germline gives CDR1 LNHDA, CDR2 SQIVND (reference sequence). This CDR3 has 14 residues. V was cut by 0 bases and J by 3 bases, with 8 bases left in between. In nucleotides, the CDR3 is TGTGCCAGTAGTATAGAACTAGCTTACTATGGCTACACCTTC. Translating it yields CASSIELAYYGYTF.

The CDR3 region has the DNA TGTGCCAGCAGTTACTGGGGCAGGGGCGGGAGCAATGAGCAGTTCTTC. It specifies CASSYWGRGGSNEQFF. V usage is TRBV6-5 and J usage is TRBJ2-1; D possibly corresponds to TRBD2 (7 bases). CDR3 length: 16 amino acids. The germline V and J ends were trimmed by 1 base and 6 bases, with 16 bases remaining between them. The germline CDR1 and CDR2 sequences are MNHEY and SVGAGI.

The V gene is TRBV5-1, the J gene TRBJ1-6, with D possibly matching TRBD1 (5 bases). CDR3 size: 17 residues. Germline assignment: CDR1 SGHRS and CDR2 YFSETQ. The ends were cut back, 1 base at V and 0 bases at J, with 11 bases in the middle. Here the CDR3 reads CASSLSRQSSYNSPLHF. The CDR3 coding sequence is TGCGCCAGCAGCTTGTCCCGACAGAGCTCCTATAATTCACCCCTCCACTTT.

The rearrangement joins TRBV9 to TRBJ2-2; D call uncertain. The V end lost 4 bases, the J end lost 8 bases, and 21 bases lay between the germline ends. From germline, CDR1 is SGDLS and CDR2 YYNGEE. The CDR3 consists of 16 residues. This CDR3 is CASSLGPVTISGELFF. The CDR3 DNA follows: TGTGCCAGCAGCTTGGGCCCGGTGACCATAAGTGGGGAGCTGTTTTTT.

V usage is TRBV24-1 and J usage is TRBJ2-5, with D perhaps TRBD2 (5 bases). Trimming took off 3 bases at V and 8 bases at J, with 12 bases between the two ends. Germline assignment: CDR1 KGHDR and CDR2 SFDVKD. The CDR3 is 13 residues long. The CDR3 sequence: CATSDGPGRTQYF. For the CDR3, the DNA is TGTGCCACCAGTGATGGCCCGGGAAGAACCCAGTACTTC.

This chain connects TRBV11-2 to TRBJ1-4; TRBD1 aligns across 10 bases. Germline V gene data show CDR1 as SGHAT and CDR2 as FQNNGV. The CDR3 runs to 15 residues. Trimming removed 0 bases from V and 6 bases from J; junction bases left unmatched: 1. The CDR3: CASSLDGTGDEKLFF. The CDR3 coding sequence is TGTGCCAGCAGCTTAGATGGGACAGGGGATGAAAAACTGTTTTTT.

The V and J genes are TRBV4-2 and TRBJ1-4; D is unclear. Trimming removed 0 bases at V and 4 bases at J, with 15 bases between. The CDR3 consists of 17 residues. CDR1 and CDR2 (germline): LGHNA, YNFKEQ. The CDR3 nucleotides read TGTGCCAGCAGCCAAGATCTGGAGGGCACTGGTAATGAAAAACTGTTTTTT. Amino acid sequence: CASSQDLEGTGNEKLFF.

The chain links TRBV10-3 to TRBJ2-2; 7 positions match TRBD1. Germline CDR1 and CDR2: ENHRY and SYGVKD. The CDR3 spans 14 residues. V was pared by 4 bases and J by 8 bases, with 7 bases of the junction left unmatched. The DNA of the CDR3 is TGTGCCATCAGTGCCGGGACAGCGACAGGGGAGCTGTTTTTT. Translation: CAISAGTATGELFF.

This chain uses TRBV28 with TRBJ2-7, with 12 bases matching TRBD1. The CDR3 consists of 15 residues. Looked up from germline, CDR1 is MDHEN and CDR2 is SYDVKM. After removal of 10 bases from V and 5 bases from J, the junction contained 12 bases not matched to a gene. The CDR3 here is CATVFRGQGANEQYF. DNA for the CDR3: TGTGCCACCGTTTTCCGGGGACAGGGGGCAAACGAGCAGTACTTC.